This entry is about one T cell receptor (beta chain). The sample belongs to a study of blood T cell repertoires in COVID-19. Study-wide background: The United States, Italy and Spain were the sources of the acute and convalescent COVID-19 samples.

Data came from immunoSEQ multiplex PCR; TCRdb stores just in-frame clones and leaves some out. The repertoire has about 160,000 clones, roughly 85% of them found once; the top ten carry 15% to 20%. Recruits, aged 18 to 89 years, lived in about two dozen US areas. There are 15 residues in the CDR3. CDR1 is SGDLS and CDR2 is YYNGEE in the germline V gene. Trimming took 4 bases from V and 8 from J, leaving 19 bases between them. This TCR came from a man in his 60s who had recovered from COVID-19. Sequenced material: PBMCs or T cells enriched from blood (not recorded which). This chain joins TRBV9 and TRBJ2-1, with D tentatively TRBD2 (6 bases). CDR3 region: CASSSRLAEAHEQFF. The DNA of the CDR3 is TGTGCCAGCAGCTCCAGATTAGCGGAGGCCCATGAGCAGTTCTTC.